This T cell receptor beta chain was identified during a study of blood T cell repertoires in COVID-19. The overall study: T cells, B-cell-depleted T cells, or PBMCs supplied cDNA or gDNA.

Sequencing used immunoSEQ multiplex PCR; TCRdb keeps in-frame clones, though not all of them. The data show approximately 300,000 clones, more than 90% seen once. Trimming pared 4 bases from V and 3 bases from J, leaving 15 bases between. Germline CDR1 is LGHDT and CDR2 is YNNKEL (reference sequence). The CDR3 sequence is 15 residues long. This receptor was obtained from a woman aged 25 to 39 who had been exposed to COVID-19. Input material: PBMCs or T cells enriched from blood (not recorded which). This chain links TRBV3-1 (or the pseudogene TRBV3-2) with TRBJ1-1; TRBD1 might be the D (6 bases). In DNA, the CDR3 is TGTGCCAGCAGCCCGATCCACAGGGCAGACACTGAAGCTTTCTTT. This sequence encodes CASSPIHRADTEAFF.